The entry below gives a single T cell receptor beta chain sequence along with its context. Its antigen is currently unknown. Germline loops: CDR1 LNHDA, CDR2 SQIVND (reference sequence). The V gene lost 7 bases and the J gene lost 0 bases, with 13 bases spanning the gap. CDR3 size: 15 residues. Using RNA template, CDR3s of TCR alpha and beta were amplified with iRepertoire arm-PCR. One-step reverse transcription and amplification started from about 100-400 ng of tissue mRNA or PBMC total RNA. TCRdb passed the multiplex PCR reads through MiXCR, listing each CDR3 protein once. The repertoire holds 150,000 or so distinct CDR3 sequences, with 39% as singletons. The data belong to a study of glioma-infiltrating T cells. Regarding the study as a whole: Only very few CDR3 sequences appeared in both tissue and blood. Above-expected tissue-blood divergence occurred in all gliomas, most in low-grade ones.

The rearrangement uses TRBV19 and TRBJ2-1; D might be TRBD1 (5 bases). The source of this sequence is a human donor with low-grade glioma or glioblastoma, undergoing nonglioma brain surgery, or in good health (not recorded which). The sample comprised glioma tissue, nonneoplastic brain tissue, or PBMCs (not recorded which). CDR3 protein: CASTLDIVSYNEQFF. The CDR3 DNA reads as TGTGCCAGTACCCTGGACATAGTCTCCTACAATGAGCAGTTCTTC.